This is a list of T cell receptor beta chains from one sample in a study of blood T cell repertoires in COVID-19. TCRdb's table, derived via immunoSEQ multiplex PCR, lists solely in-frame clones and lacks some. The sample lists 45,000 to 55,000 clones; less than 95% were seen once. The sample taken for sequencing was peripheral blood. These receptors originate from a human donor in a cohort sampled during active COVID-19. The CDR3 runs from the conserved cysteine through the conserved F or W. Fields, in order: J gene, D gene, V gene, clone size, CDR3 length, CDR3 DNA, CDR3 protein. The D gene is left open where the match is weak. Size is stated for part of the rows, as once, few or many counts, or as a class when the clone is expanded.

TRBJ2-5,TRBD1,TRBV6-6,-,14,TGTGCCAGCAGTCAGACAGGGGAGGAGGAGACCCAGTACTTC,CASSQTGEEETQYF
TRBJ2-3,TRBD1,TRBV6-5,once,16,TGTGCCAGCAGTTACCAACAGGGGATTTTCACAGATACGCAGTATTTT,CASSYQQGIFTDTQYF
TRBJ2-5,TRBD2,TRBV7-2,-,16,TGTGCCAGCAGCTTCAAGACTAGCGGGATGGGTGAGACCCAGTACTTC,CASSFKTSGMGETQYF
TRBJ2-1,TRBD2,TRBV18,-,16,TGTGCCAGCTCACCGAACGGCGGGAGCTCCTACAATGAGCAGTTCTTC,CASSPNGGSSYNEQFF
TRBJ1-2,-,TRBV28,-,16,TGTGCCAGCAGTGAGGGTCCCGTCCGCCAGGACTATGGCTACACCTTC,CASSEGPVRQDYGYTF
TRBJ1-2,TRBD1,TRBV27,-,15,TGTGCCAGCAGTTTTGCGGGACAGGGGGCCGGTGGCTACACCTTC,CASSFAGQGAGGYTF
TRBJ1-4,TRBD1,TRBV11-2,-,17,TGTGCCAGCAGTCAAAACAGGGGGCTTGATGCTAATGAAAAACTGTTTTTT,CASSQNRGLDANEKLFF
TRBJ1-3,-,TRBV6-5,once,15,TGTGCCAGCAGTAGGGTCCAGCGCCCCGGGGGCACCATATATTTT,CASSRVQRPGGTIYF
TRBJ1-1,-,TRBV30,-,13,TGTGCCTGGAGGGGACACGGGAACACTGAAGCTTTCTTT,CAWRGHGNTEAFF
TRBJ1-5,-,TRBV6-6,-,16,TGTGCCAGCAGTTTCGGTGTGGGGCAGGGAGGTCAGCCCCAGCATTTT,CASSFGVGQGGQPQHF
TRBJ2-7,-,TRBV5-4,-,14,TGTGCCAGCAGCTCCTGGGACACCGATTACGAGCAGTACTTC,CASSSWDTDYEQYF
TRBJ1-2,TRBD1,TRBV19,-,13,TGTGCCAGTAGTACCGGGACAGACTATGGCTACACCTTC,CASSTGTDYGYTF
TRBJ1-5,TRBD1,TRBV4-1,-,16,TGCGCCAGCAGCCCACCCGGGACAGGGAACAATCAGCCCCAGCATTTT,CASSPPGTGNNQPQHF
TRBJ1-3,-,TRBV3-1/TRBV3-2,-,14,TGTGCCAGCAGCCAGACAGGCTCTGGAAACACCATATATTTT,CASSQTGSGNTIYF
TRBJ2-7,-,TRBV5-1,-,13,TGCGCCAGCAGCTCCGGGACTGTCTACGAGCAGTACTTC,CASSSGTVYEQYF
TRBJ2-1,TRBD2,TRBV5-6,once,18,TGTGCCAGCAGCTTGAGGACTAGCGGGATAAGCTCCTACAATGAGCAGTTCTTC,CASSLRTSGISSYNEQFF
TRBJ2-1,-,TRBV7-3,-,15,TGTGCCAGCAGCCCCCGGGACACCTCCTACAATGAGCAGTTCTTC,CASSPRDTSYNEQFF
TRBJ1-5,-,TRBV19,-,16,TGTGCCAGTAGTATAGATGGGGCAGCCGGTCGTTGGCCCCAGCATTTT,CASSIDGAAGRWPQHF
TRBJ1-1,-,TRBV11-3,-,13,TGTGCCAGCAGCTTAGATCCAGGAGGGGAAGCTTTCTTT,CASSLDPGGEAFF
TRBJ2-7,-,TRBV9,-,13,TGTGCCAGCAGCGTAGCTGGAGCCTACGAGCAGTACTTC,CASSVAGAYEQYF
TRBJ2-3,TRBD2,TRBV18,-,16,TGTGCCAGCTCACCACTAGCGGGAGTGGGCACAGATACGCAGTATTTT,CASSPLAGVGTDTQYF
TRBJ2-3,TRBD2,TRBV2,-,16,TGTGCCAGCAGTGTACGGCTAGCGGGAGCCGGTCGCCCGCAGTATTTT,CASSVRLAGAGRPQYF
TRBJ1-6,-,TRBV28,-,13,TGTGCCAGCAGCTCTACGGGTCTTTCACCCCTCCACTTT,CASSSTGLSPLHF
TRBJ1-2,-,TRBV19,-,13,TGTGCCAGTAGTACTCAGGGTGACTATGGCTACACCTTC,CASSTQGDYGYTF
TRBJ2-3,TRBD2,TRBV25-1,-,15,TGTGCCAGCAGTAGGGGACTAGCGGTTACAGATACGCAGTATTTT,CASSRGLAVTDTQYF
TRBJ2-7,TRBD1,TRBV5-1,medium-sized,16,TGCGCCAGCAGCCGGTCTGTGGGACAGGGAGCCTACGAGCAGTACTTC,CASSRSVGQGAYEQYF
TRBJ2-7,TRBD1,TRBV27,-,14,TGTGCCAGCAGTTTGACAGGGAGTCCGTACGAGCAGTACTTC,CASSLTGSPYEQYF
TRBJ1-1,TRBD1,TRBV27,few,14,TGTGCCAGCAGTAGACAGACAGGGGACACTGAAGCTTTCTTT,CASSRQTGDTEAFF
TRBJ1-5,-,TRBV24-1,-,16,TGTGCCACCAGTGATCCGACGGGAGATAGCAATCAGCCCCAGCATTTT,CATSDPTGDSNQPQHF
TRBJ1-1,-,TRBV2,-,11,TGTGCCAGCGGAGGGACGGCTGAAGCTTTCTTT,CASGGTAEAFF
TRBJ1-1,-,TRBV5-1,once,14,TGCGCCAGCAGCTTGGTTTCCGAGGGAGGTGAAGCTTTCTTT,CASSLVSEGGEAFF
TRBJ2-7,-,TRBV7-9,-,16,TGTGCCAGCAGTCAAATGACAGGACCGCCATTCGACGAGCAGTACTTC,CASSQMTGPPFDEQYF
TRBJ1-1,TRBD1,TRBV10-3,-,15,TGTGCCATCAGTAGGGGGACAGGGGGCAACACTGAAGCTTTCTTT,CAISRGTGGNTEAFF
TRBJ1-2,TRBD1,TRBV28,-,15,TGTGCCAGCAGGGTAGGACAGGGGGTTTTCTATGGCTACACCTTC,CASRVGQGVFYGYTF
TRBJ1-5,TRBD1,TRBV18,-,16,TGTGCCAGCTCACCAGGAGCAGGGACAGCCAATCAGCCCCAGCATTTT,CASSPGAGTANQPQHF
TRBJ2-5,-,TRBV5-1,-,14,TGCGCCAGCAGCCAATATAGACTGGAAGAGACCCAGTACTTC,CASSQYRLEETQYF
TRBJ1-6,-,TRBV6-1,-,17,TGTGCCAGCAGTGAATTGTATAACGGACAGCTTGGTCCGTCCCTCCACTTT,CASSELYNGQLGPSLHF
TRBJ1-4,-,TRBV19,-,13,TGTGCCAGTCTCGGGACATTTAATGAAAAACTGTTTTTT,CASLGTFNEKLFF
TRBJ1-4,-,TRBV5-4,-,15,TGTGCCAGCAGCGACCCCAGGGAGGCTAATGAAAAACTGTTTTTT,CASSDPREANEKLFF
TRBJ2-2,TRBD1,TRBV24-1,-,15,TGTGCCACCAGTGGGCAGGGGGCGTACACCGGGGAGCTGTTTTTT,CATSGQGAYTGELFF
TRBJ2-1,TRBD2,TRBV6-5,-,12,TGTGCCAGCAGTCCCCCTAGCGGAGAGCAGTTCTTC,CASSPPSGEQFF
TRBJ1-1,-,TRBV6-1,-,14,TGTGCCAGCAGTGAATTGGGGGCCGAAACTGAAGCTTTCTTT,CASSELGAETEAFF
TRBJ1-1,-,TRBV6-5,-,15,TGTGCCAGCAGTTACTCGGACATCCCTGGGACTGAAGCTTTCTTT,CASSYSDIPGTEAFF
TRBJ2-3,TRBD1,TRBV4-2,-,16,TGTGCCAGCAGCCAAGAAGGGGGCGTCACCCTCGATACGCAGTATTTT,CASSQEGGVTLDTQYF
TRBJ2-7,-,TRBV27,-,12,TGTGCCAGCCGTTCAGTTACCTACGAGCAGTACTTC,CASRSVTYEQYF
TRBJ2-7,TRBD1,TRBV5-1,-,17,TGCGCCAGCAGCCCGACGGTCCCCGGGACAGCCCTACGAGGGCAGTACTTC,CASSPTVPGTALRGQYF
TRBJ1-5,-,TRBV5-4,-,15,TGTGCCAGCACCCGGCCCCCCAGGAGCAATCAGCCCCAGCATTTT,CASTRPPRSNQPQHF
TRBJ2-3,-,TRBV9,-,15,TGTGCCAGCAGCTTTGGACATGCACGCACAGATACGCAGTATTTT,CASSFGHARTDTQYF
TRBJ1-3,TRBD1,TRBV7-6,-,17,TGTGCCAGCAGCTTAGGATACAGGGGTAGCTCTGGAAACACCATATATTTT,CASSLGYRGSSGNTIYF
TRBJ2-1,-,TRBV19,-,15,TGTGCCAGTAGCACCACTTGGAGCACCTACAATGAGCAGTTCTTC,CASSTTWSTYNEQFF